A selection of T cell receptor beta chains follows, all from one sample in a study of T-cell memory formation after mild COVID-19. TCRdb re-analysed the 5' RACE reads in MiXCR, keeping a single row per CDR3 protein. The sample carries around 200,000 distinct CDR3 sequences, 16% recorded once. Sequencing was carried out using PBMCs or a T cell subset sorted from them (not recorded which). The receptor set was obtained from an adult woman who had mild COVID-19 (a few samples of this study predate the infection). Cell type and time point are not known. CDR3s leave out the opening cysteine and the closing phenylalanine or tryptophan. Clone size appears in some rows only: once, few, many, or a class for an expanded clone.

- | 14 | TRBJ2-7 | TRBV20-1 | SARTNVGQKTYEQY
- | 11 | TRBJ2-3 | TRBV5-5 | ASSLQRSDTQY
few | 15 | TRBJ2-3 | TRBV15 | ATSRDQSSGRADTQY
- | 12 | TRBJ1-5 | TRBV18 | ASSPWGSNQPQH
- | 11 | TRBJ1-1 | TRBV19 | ASSIRDHTEAF
- | 13 | TRBJ2-7 | TRBV15 | ATSRGGRSLGEQY
- | 11 | TRBJ2-3 | TRBV5-1 | ASSLGAGDTQY
- | 14 | TRBJ1-1 | TRBV7-3 | ASSLRQRGEVTEAF
- | 14 | TRBJ2-3 | TRBV2 | ASSLGTSWPADTQY
few | 12 | TRBJ1-2 | TRBV15 | ATSRDRGSTGYT
many | 11 | TRBJ2-7 | TRBV15 | ATSREGPYEQY
- | 15 | TRBJ2-5 | TRBV5-5 | ASSRDLWALREETQY
- | 13 | TRBJ1-4 | TRBV18 | ASSPSGTGDEKLF
- | 12 | TRBJ2-3 | TRBV12-3/TRBV12-4 | ASRFRPSTDTQY
few | 14 | TRBJ2-1 | TRBV5-1 | ASSAGGSGPYNEQF
few | 13 | TRBJ2-1 | TRBV19 | ASRPQVSSYNEQF
many | 12 | TRBJ2-7 | TRBV5-1 | ASSLQQGIYEQY
few | 10 | TRBJ2-5 | TRBV30 | AHSDSQETQY
few | 12 | TRBJ2-1 | TRBV2 | ASRRGPLDNEQF
- | 13 | TRBJ2-6 | TRBV5-1 | ASSLSLSGANVLT
few | 13 | TRBJ2-5 | TRBV7-2 | ASSPPGLKRETQY
few | 12 | TRBJ1-6 | TRBV12-3/TRBV12-4 | ASSLGQGASPLH